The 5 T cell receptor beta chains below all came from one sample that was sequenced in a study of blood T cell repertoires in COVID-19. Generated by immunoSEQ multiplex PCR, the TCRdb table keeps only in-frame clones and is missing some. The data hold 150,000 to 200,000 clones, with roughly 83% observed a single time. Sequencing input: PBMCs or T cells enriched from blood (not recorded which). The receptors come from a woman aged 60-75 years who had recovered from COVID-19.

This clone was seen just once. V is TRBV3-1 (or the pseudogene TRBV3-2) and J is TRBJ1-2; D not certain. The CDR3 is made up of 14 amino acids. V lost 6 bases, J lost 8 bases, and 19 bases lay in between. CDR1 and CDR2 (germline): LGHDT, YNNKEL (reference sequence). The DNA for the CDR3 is TGTGCCAGCAGTTCACCCCAGGCGGGAGGGGGCTACACCTTC. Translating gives CASSSPQAGGGYTF.

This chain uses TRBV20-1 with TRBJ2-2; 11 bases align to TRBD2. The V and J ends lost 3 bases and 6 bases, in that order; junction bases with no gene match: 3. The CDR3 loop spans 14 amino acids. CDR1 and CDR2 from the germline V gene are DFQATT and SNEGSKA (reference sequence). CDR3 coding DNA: TGCAGTGCTAGTTCGGGACTAGCGGCCGGGGAGCTGTTTTTT. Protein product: CSASSGLAAGELFF.

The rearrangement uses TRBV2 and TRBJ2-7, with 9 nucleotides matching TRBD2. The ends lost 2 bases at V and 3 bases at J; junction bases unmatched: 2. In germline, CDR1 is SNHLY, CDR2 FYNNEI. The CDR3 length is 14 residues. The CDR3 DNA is TGTGCCAGCAGTGAACTAGCGGGACGCTACGAGCAGTACTTC. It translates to CASSELAGRYEQYF.

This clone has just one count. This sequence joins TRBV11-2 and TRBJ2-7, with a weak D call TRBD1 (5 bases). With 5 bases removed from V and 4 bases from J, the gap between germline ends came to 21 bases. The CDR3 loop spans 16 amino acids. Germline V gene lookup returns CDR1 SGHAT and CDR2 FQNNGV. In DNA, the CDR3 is TGTGCCAGCAGCCCCATCGCGAGGACATCTACTTACGAGCAGTACTTC. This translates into CASSPIARTSTYEQYF.

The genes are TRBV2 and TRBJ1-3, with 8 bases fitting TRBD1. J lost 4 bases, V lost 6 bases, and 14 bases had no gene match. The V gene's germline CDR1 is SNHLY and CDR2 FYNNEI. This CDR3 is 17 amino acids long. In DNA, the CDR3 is TGTGCCAGCAGAAGACCACCCCTCGGACAGGGAGGAAACACCATATATTTT. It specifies CASRRPPLGQGGNTIYF.